The entry that follows covers one T cell receptor beta chain sequence. Its antigen is currently unknown. V was trimmed by 0 bases and J by 4 bases, leaving 7 bases between them. Germline V gene lookup returns CDR1 LGHNA and CDR2 YSLEER. CDR3 length: 14 residues. This sample was taken from a study of cytomegalovirus exposure and HLA in healthy donors. Study conclusions and caveats: CMV antigen specificity of a few CMV-associated chains was confirmed in vitro.

The donors were part of the roughly 120-subject validation cohort, which stood apart from the approximately 700-subject first cohort. The assay was immunoSEQ multiplex PCR, and TCRdb's table has in-frame clones only and misses some. This sample has roughly 65,000 clones, with around 93% found just once. This TCR derives from a man between 18 and 29 years old in good health and CMV-seronegative. This sequence joins TRBV4-3 and TRBJ2-1; unclear D gene. Material: PBMCs. The CDR3 sequence: CASSQDRDYNEQFF. CDR3 DNA: TGCGCCAGCAGCCAAGATCGAGATTACAATGAGCAGTTCTTC.